Following are 16 T cell receptor beta chains from one sample sequenced in a study of T and B cells in COVID-19 patients. From blood, about 250-500 ng of genomic DNA served as TRB template. BIOMED2 TRB-A/B primer pools were used in multiplex TRB PCR. TCRdb recomputed calls from the multiplex PCR reads with MiXCR, one row per CDR3 protein. The sample carries fewer than 8,500 distinct CDR3 sequences, around 29% recorded once. What was sequenced was blood. The receptor set was obtained from a human donor with active COVID-19.

This clonotype turned up a few times. The V gene is TRBV27, the J gene TRBJ2-7, with 14 positions matching TRBD2. The CDR3 runs 15 residues. Germline V CDR1 and CDR2: MNHEY, SMNVEV (reference sequence). The J segment lost 6 bases and the V segment lost 6 bases, leaving 7 bases of the junction unmatched. CDR3 DNA sequence: TGTGCCAGCAGCTCCGGACTAGCGGGGGGCCGCGAGCAGTACTTC. Its translation: CASSSGLAGGREQYF.

This clonotype was counted only a few times. V and J are TRBV5-1 and TRBJ1-4; D ambiguous. The CDR3 covers 13 residues. Trimming pared 4 bases from V and 6 bases from J, leaving 10 bases between. Per the germline V gene, CDR1 is SGHRS and CDR2 is YFSETQ. The DNA for the CDR3 is TGCGCCAGCAGCCTCCCCGGAGATGAAAAACTGTTTTTT. Its translation: CASSLPGDEKLFF. The full variable domain, its missing parts supplied by reference TRBV5-1 and TRBJ1-4, is KAGVTQTPRYLIKTRGQQVTLSCSPISGHRSVSWYQQTPGQGLQFLFEYFSETQRNKGNFPGRFSGRQFSNSRSEMNVSTLELGDSALYLCASSLPGDEKLFFGSGTQLSVL.

This clonotype was seen more than once but under ten times. The DNA for the CDR3 is TGTGCCACCAGTGACCTAGCGGGGGTAAGCACAGATACGCAGTATTTT. Protein sequence: CATSDLAGVSTDTQYF. The chain is built from TRBV24-1 and TRBJ2-3, with 10 bases identical to TRBD2. Losses at the gene ends were 4 bases for V and 0 bases for J; bases not matched to a gene: 3. The length of the CDR3 is 16 residues. Germline CDR1 KGHDR, CDR2 SFDVKD.

The table lists this clonotype with a few counts. This chain joins TRBV5-4 and TRBJ2-5, with 10 positions matching TRBD1. The trim removed 4 bases at V and 0 bases at J, leaving 0 bases unmatched. The CDR3 sequence is 14 residues long. Germline V gene data show CDR1 as SGHNT and CDR2 as YYREEE (reference sequence). The CDR3 sequence: CASSGQGDQETQYF. The CDR3, as DNA: TGTGCCAGCAGCGGACAGGGGGACCAAGAGACCCAGTACTTC.

This chain uses TRBV2 with TRBJ2-7, with 10 bases matching TRBD1. Germline V lookup: CDR1 SNHLY, CDR2 FYNNEI. There are 14 residues in the CDR3. Trimming removed 8 bases from V and 6 bases from J; junction bases left unmatched: 10. In DNA, the CDR3 is TGTGCCAGCGCCCAGACAGGGGGCTTGGCCGAGCAGTACGTC. This encodes CASAQTGGLAEQYV.

V usage is TRBV13 and J usage is TRBJ2-3; 8 bases align to TRBD2. CDR3 length equals 15 residues. V lost 7 bases, J lost 4 bases, and 10 bases stayed unmatched. Germline CDR1 PRHDT, CDR2 FYEKMQ (reference sequence). This chain's CDR3 is CASTPPGGAPDTQYF. CDR3 in DNA: TGTGCCAGCACCCCCCCCGGGGGGGCCCCAGATACGCAGTATTTT.

This clonotype was seen a single time. The DNA of the CDR3 is TGTGCCAGCAGTGACCAGGACAGCCAGACAGATACGCAGTATTTT. It codes for CASSDQDSQTDTQYF. V gene TRBV6-4 combines with J gene TRBJ2-3; D might be TRBD1 (6 bases). The CDR3 is 15 amino acids. The ends were cut back, 2 bases at V and 3 bases at J, with 12 bases in the middle. Germline values: CDR1 MRHNA, CDR2 SNTAGT.

This clonotype was recorded once. Sequence at one end of the junction differs from germline and may be a read error. V is TRBV11-1 and J is TRBJ2-5, with D unresolved. There are 13 residues in the CDR3. The V gene's germline CDR1 is SGHAT and CDR2 FQDESV (reference sequence). The CDR3 DNA follows: TGTGCCAGCAGCTTAGAAGGCGTACCAAGCACACTTTTC. It specifies CASSLEGVPSTLF.

The chain uses TRBV20-1 and TRBJ2-2, with TRBD1 matching over 10 bases. CDR1 DFQATT and CDR2 SNEGSKA come from the germline V gene (reference sequence). The CDR3 runs to 16 residues. V shed 2 bases, J shed 2 bases, and the junction held 5 bases outside the gene matches. In nucleotides, the CDR3 is TGCAGTGCTAGACGACAGGGGGCGGGTAACACCGGGGAGCTGTTTTTT. Protein: CSARRQGAGNTGELFF.

This clonotype is medium-sized in the sample. This chain links TRBV29-1 with TRBJ2-5; TRBD2 matches at 7 bases. This CDR3 is 14 amino acids long. The germline gives CDR1 SQVTM, CDR2 ANQGSEA. J was trimmed by 1 base and V by 8 bases; bases with no gene match: 10. The CDR3 DNA is TGCAGCTTCACGGGGGGTAGGGGCCAAGAGACCCAGTACTTC. Protein: CSFTGGRGQETQYF.

The gene calls are TRBV19 and TRBJ1-2, with D hard to call. The CDR3 consists of 16 residues. CDR1 is LNHDA, CDR2 SQIVND, per germline (reference sequence). Trimming removed 4 bases at V and 1 base at J, with 16 bases between. The CDR3 DNA follows: TGTGCCAGTAGTACAGCCACCAACCTTATTAACTATGGCTACACCTTC. It is translated as CASSTATNLINYGYTF.

V is TRBV15 and J is TRBJ1-4, with TRBD1 identical over 9 bases. V was pared by 1 base and J by 8 bases, with 11 bases of the junction left unmatched. The CDR3 sequence is 17 residues long. The germline gives CDR1 LNHNV, CDR2 YYDKDF (reference sequence). This CDR3 is CATSRGFPGQGGEKLFF. CDR3 nucleotide sequence: TGTGCCACCAGCAGAGGCTTTCCGGGACAGGGAGGGGAAAAACTGTTTTTT.

The chain is built from TRBV24-1 and TRBJ1-2; no clear D gene. Germline lookup yields CDR1 KGHDR and CDR2 SFDVKD. Between the trimmed V and J ends, which lost 7 bases and 4 bases, there was a span of 9 bases. The CDR3 contains 12 residues. CDR3: CATRDESYGYTF. The CDR3 DNA reads as TGTGCCACCAGGGACGAGTCCTATGGCTACACCTTC.

This clonotype has only a few counts. The chain links TRBV18 to TRBJ2-3; a possible D gene is TRBD2 (7 bases). CDR3 length equals 16 residues. The germline V gene has CDR1 KGHSH and CDR2 LQKENI. The ends were cut back, 3 bases at V and 7 bases at J, with 20 bases in the middle. The CDR3 bases are TGTGCCAGCTCACCGCCGGGCGGGGGCCTCTTCCATACGCAGTATTTT. This gives the protein CASSPPGGGLFHTQYF. Combining the CDR3 with reference TRBV18 and TRBJ2-3 gives the whole variable domain NAGVMQNPRHLVRRRGQEARLRCSPMKGHSHVYWYRQLPEEGLKFMVYLQKENIIDESGMPKERFSAEFPKEGPSILRIQQVVRGDSAAYFCASSPPGGGLFHTQYFGPGTRLTVL.

The sample holds a few counts of this clonotype. V is TRBV7-9 and J is TRBJ2-2, with D possibly called TRBD1 or TRBD2 (5 bases each). This CDR3 is built from 15 residues. V lost 2 bases to trimming and J lost 0 bases, with 7 bases between them. Germline V lookup: CDR1 SEHNR, CDR2 FQNEAQ (reference sequence). Written as DNA, the CDR3 is TGTGCCAGCAGCTTACGGGACCCGAACACCGGGGAGCTGTTTTTT. Protein sequence: CASSLRDPNTGELFF.

The V call is TRBV5-6, the J call TRBJ1-2, with a possible D match to TRBD1 (6 bases). The length of the CDR3 is 12 residues. Germline CDR1 is SGHDT and CDR2 is YYEEEE. The ends were cut back, 3 bases at V and 7 bases at J, with 10 bases in the middle. CDR3 coding DNA: TGTGCCAGCAGCTCACAGGGTGTTGGCTACACCTTC. It codes for CASSSQGVGYTF.